This T cell receptor (beta chain) was recovered during a study of regulatory T cells in long-lasting Graves disease. Study results and limitations: Patients with persistent Graves' had lower TCR diversity than newly diagnosed patients. Small sample size may have lowered accuracy. Persistent patients shared more public clonotypes (2,741) than newly diagnosed patients (about 1,000). TRBV28, TRBJ1-2 and TRBJ2-5 were favored in persistent disease.

The TCR beta library used iRepertoire HTBI primers with Arm-PCR amplification of CDR3. Via MiXCR, TCRdb re-called the multiplex PCR reads, giving one row per CDR3 protein. This sample has more than 650,000 distinct CDR3 sequences; around 30% occur once, and the top ten carry 40% to 50%. The CDR3 is made up of 14 amino acids. Germline V CDR1 and CDR2: DFQATT, SNEGSKA (reference sequence). V shed 6 bases, J shed 4 bases, and the junction held 6 bases outside the gene matches. Time point denoted: persistent/refractory GD, antithyroid drugs over 5 years with positive TRAb. Following extraction of RNA from PBMCs, that RNA was used to make the TCR library. Regarding this clonotype: Its target is not known.

The sample here was peripheral blood mononuclear cells (PBMCs), taken when the disease was refractory, from a patient treated with antithyroid drugs. The chain combines TRBV20-1 with TRBJ1-6, with 7 bases fitting TRBD1. The origin of this receptor is a female donor with Graves disease. The CDR3 loop is CSALMTGYNSPLHF. The CDR3 coding sequence is TGCAGTGCCCTCATGACAGGGTATAATTCACCCCTCCACTTT.